What follows describes a single T cell receptor beta chain. As yet, its antigen is unknown. The data originate from a study of cytomegalovirus exposure and HLA in healthy donors. For the study at large: Earlier results showed roughly 120 million unique TCR beta sequences derived from some 180 million T cells.

The CDR3 sequence is 15 residues long. CDR1 GTSNPN and CDR2 SVGIG come from the germline V gene (reference sequence). Trimming cost V 5 bases and J 6 bases; bases outside gene matches: 15. The study ran its PCR with 60 Vbeta and 13 Jbeta primers. The assay was immunoSEQ multiplex PCR, and TCRdb's table has in-frame clones only and misses some. There are about 110,000 clones in the sample; nearly 15% occur only once, and roughly 0.79% lies in the top ten. Donors were ostensibly healthy at sampling, although undocumented immune exposures were probable. Study observations and caveats: TCR beta chain V- and J-gene trimming was linked, in a later analysis, to a missense variant in DCLRE1C. HLA restriction was apparent for most CMV-associated TCR beta chains in a later analysis.

The receptor's source is a female donor in good health and CMV-seronegative. The specimen sequenced was PBMCs. This chain connects TRBV30 to TRBJ2-7, with 8 nucleotides matching TRBD1. The CDR3 here is CAWGVGTGVSREQYF. CDR3 DNA: TGTGCCTGGGGGGTGGGGACAGGTGTGAGTCGCGAGCAGTACTTC.